Below, 30 T cell receptor beta chains from the same sample are listed, as sequenced in a study of cytomegalovirus exposure and HLA in healthy donors. Primers: 60 Vbeta forward and 13 Jbeta reverse. Using immunoSEQ multiplex PCR, the repertoire was profiled, and TCRdb retains in-frame clones only, with some absent. The table records under 150,000 clones, 75% to 85% of them present only once. Sequencing was done on a sample of PBMCs. These receptors all come from a woman aged 35 to 49 in good health and CMV-seronegative.

V gene TRBV6-6 combines with J gene TRBJ2-7, with D perhaps TRBD1 (6 bases). V lost 5 bases to trimming and J lost 0 bases, with 11 bases between them. The CDR3 is 14 residues long. The germline gives CDR1 MNHNY, CDR2 SVGAGI (reference sequence). The CDR3 DNA reads TGTGCCAGCAGTGAGGACAGACTCTCCTACGAGCAGTACTTC. Translation gives CASSEDRLSYEQYF.

V usage is TRBV7-2 and J usage is TRBJ1-5; 7 bases line up with TRBD1. Trimming removed 3 bases from V and 5 bases from J; junction bases left unmatched: 7. In germline, CDR1 is SGHTA, CDR2 FQGNSA. The CDR3 is 15 residues long. CDR3 DNA: TGTGCCAGCAGCTTCCGACAGGGTAGGGATCAGCCCCAGCATTTT. Amino acids: CASSFRQGRDQPQHF.

This chain links TRBV27 with TRBJ1-1, with no clear D. Germline CDR1 MNHEY, CDR2 SMNVEV (reference sequence). This CDR3 is built from 11 residues. V lost 4 bases and J lost 8, with 8 bases in between. CDR3 sequence reads: CASSSRQEAFF. In DNA, the CDR3 is TGTGCCAGCAGTTCTAGGCAGGAAGCTTTCTTT.

The chain joins TRBV4-1 to TRBJ1-2; D remains ambiguous. The V and J ends lost 1 base and 8 bases respectively, with 20 bases between them. The CDR3 consists of 16 residues. CDR1 is MGHRA, CDR2 YSYEKL, per germline. Here the CDR3 DNA reads TGCGCCAGCAGCCAAGCGACAAGCAACCCGGTCGGCGGCTACACCTTC. As protein: CASSQATSNPVGGYTF.

This clone has only one observation. The chain employs TRBV4-2 and TRBJ2-1, with 10 bases fitting TRBD2. Losses at the gene ends were 4 bases for V and 8 bases for J; bases not matched to a gene: 8. This CDR3 comprises 15 residues. CDR1 LGHNA and CDR2 YNFKEQ come from the germline V gene. The CDR3: CASSLQRGGVYEQFF. CDR3 DNA sequence: TGTGCCAGCAGCCTACAGCGGGGGGGAGTATATGAGCAGTTCTTC.

V usage is TRBV10-3 and J usage is TRBJ2-2, with a possible D match to TRBD1 (6 bases). This CDR3 spans 15 amino acids. V shed 10 bases and J shed 3 bases, with 18 bases lying between them. In germline, CDR1 is ENHRY, CDR2 SYGVKD. The CDR3: CATVRGSQYTGELFF. The CDR3 DNA reads TGTGCCACCGTCAGGGGATCTCAGTACACCGGGGAGCTGTTTTTT.

The chain joins TRBV28 to TRBJ1-1; 10 bases match TRBD1. The trim removed 8 bases at V and 4 bases at J, leaving 10 bases unmatched. Germline lookup yields CDR1 MDHEN and CDR2 SYDVKM. CDR3 length equals 15 residues. The CDR3 loop is CASDRDRGGSTEAFF. In nucleotides, the CDR3 is TGTGCCAGCGACAGGGACAGGGGCGGGAGCACTGAAGCTTTCTTT. The full variable domain, rest sourced from reference TRBV28 and TRBJ1-1, is DVKVTQSSRYLVKRTGEKVFLECVQDMDHENMFWYRQDPGLGLRLIYFSYDVKMKEKGDIPEGYSVSREKKERFSLILESASTNQTSMYLCASDRDRGGSTEAFFGQGTRLTVV.

The rearrangement joins TRBV18 to TRBJ2-4; the D gene is possibly TRBD2 (5 bases). This CDR3 contains 16 residues. Trimming left V 2 bases short and J 0 bases short, with 11 bases between. Germline CDR1 and CDR2: KGHSH and LQKENI. CDR3 amino acids: CASSPTGGLAKNIQYF. DNA for the CDR3: TGTGCCAGCTCACCAACTGGAGGTCTAGCCAAAAACATTCAGTACTTC.

The V gene is TRBV6-1, the J gene TRBJ1-2, with 11 bases that match TRBD1. J gave up 7 bases and V 2 bases, and 12 bases lay outside the gene matches. The CDR3 extends over 17 amino acids. CDR1 and CDR2 (germline): MNHNS, SASEGT. CDR3 in DNA: TGTGCCAGCAGTGAAACCGTCGGACAGGGGGCGACTCGTGGCTACACCTTC. Its translation: CASSETVGQGATRGYTF.

This clone was detected only a few times. The rearrangement uses TRBV14 and TRBJ2-7; 7 bases are a match to TRBD1. This CDR3 region has 14 residues. V lost 6 bases and J lost 0; bases outside the gene matches: 5. Germline loops: CDR1 SGHDN, CDR2 FVKESK. The CDR3 DNA follows: TGTGCCAGCAGTCCGGGACAGATCTCCTACGAGCAGTACTTC. It encodes CASSPGQISYEQYF.

This clone was observed a single time. The rearrangement links TRBV11-2 to TRBJ2-2; 8 bases line up with TRBD1. V dropped 5 bases and J dropped 6; count of bases not matched to a gene: 14. This CDR3 has 17 residues. Germline V gene sequence: CDR1 SGHAT, CDR2 FQNNGV. DNA of the CDR3: TGTGCCAGCAGCCCCCGTTGGCAGGGGGCAATATCCGGGGAGCTGTTTTTT. The encoded protein is CASSPRWQGAISGELFF.

A single count supports this clone. J is TRBJ2-3 and V is TRBV4-3; TRBD2 aligns across 11 bases. Germline loops: CDR1 LGHNA, CDR2 YSLEER. This CDR3 comprises 17 residues. Losses at the gene ends were 0 bases for V and 4 bases for J; bases not matched to a gene: 6. CDR3 loop: CASSQDSLAGGADTQYF. The CDR3 nucleotides are TGCGCCAGCAGCCAAGATTCCCTAGCGGGGGGCGCAGATACGCAGTATTTT.

The chain employs TRBV4-2 and TRBJ1-5, with 9 bases matching TRBD1. The germline CDR1 and CDR2 sequences are LGHNA and YNFKEQ. The CDR3 is made up of 16 amino acids. J lost 7 bases, V lost 4 bases, and 11 bases had no gene match. The DNA for the CDR3 is TGTGCCAGCAGCCCTCTACCGGACAGGGGTAGGCAGCCCCAGCATTTT. This encodes CASSPLPDRGRQPQHF.

V usage is TRBV18 and J usage is TRBJ1-1; the match to TRBD1 covers 7 bases. V lost 3 bases to trimming and J lost 4 bases; unmatched junction nucleotides: 8. CDR3 length: 15 residues. Per the germline V gene, CDR1 is KGHSH and CDR2 is LQKENI. The CDR3 sequence is CASSPGQAGGTEAFF. The CDR3 coding sequence is TGTGCCAGCTCACCCGGACAGGCCGGTGGCACTGAAGCTTTCTTT.

The chain is built from TRBV28 and TRBJ2-3; TRBD2 matches at 7 bases. CDR1 and CDR2 from the germline V gene are MDHEN and SYDVKM. This CDR3 spans 13 amino acids. After removal of 6 bases from V and 3 bases from J, the junction contained 3 bases not matched to a gene. The CDR3: CASSISGTDTQYF. CDR3 sequence (DNA): TGTGCCAGCAGCATTAGCGGGACAGATACGCAGTATTTT.

The chain couples TRBV5-1 to TRBJ2-5; tentatively, D is TRBD1 (5 bases). This CDR3 is 14 amino acids long. The V and J ends lost 1 base and 5 bases respectively, with 12 bases between them. The germline CDR1 and CDR2 sequences are SGHRS and YFSETQ. The CDR3 is CASSLTPGRETQYF. The CDR3 DNA follows: TGCGCCAGCAGCTTGACGCCAGGGCGGGAGACCCAGTACTTC.

This clone was recorded a few times. The gene calls are TRBV13 and TRBJ1-2, with a weak D call TRBD1 (5 bases). The CDR3 loop spans 17 amino acids. The ends were cut back, 0 bases at V and 4 bases at J, with 18 bases in the middle. The germline gives CDR1 PRHDT, CDR2 FYEKMQ (reference sequence). DNA of the CDR3: TGTGCCAGCAGCTTAGGCCCTGCGACAGCGTGGGGCTATGGCTACACCTTC. Its translation: CASSLGPATAWGYGYTF.

In regard to this clone: Different DNA sequences within this sample yield the same CDR3. The rearrangement links TRBV29-1 to TRBJ1-1, with TRBD1 identical over 7 bases. Germline CDR1 reads SQVTM; CDR2 reads ANQGSEA. The J segment lost 1 base and the V segment lost 5 bases, leaving 1 base of the junction unmatched. The CDR3 is made up of 12 amino acids. For the CDR3, the DNA is TGCAGCGTTAGGACAGGGAACACTGAAGCTTTCTTT. It yields the protein CSVRTGNTEAFF.

This clone has just one count. In nucleotides, the CDR3 is TGTGCCAGCAGTTATGGGGGCCCGCTCTACGAGCAGTACTTC. Its protein product is CASSYGGPLYEQYF. The chain has TRBV6-5 and TRBJ2-7; maybe TRBD1 (6 bases). There are 14 residues in the CDR3. Germline V gene sequence: CDR1 MNHEY, CDR2 SVGAGI. The V and J ends lost 3 bases and 3 bases respectively, with 12 bases between them.

This chain uses TRBV5-1 with TRBJ2-6; D unclear. V was trimmed by 2 bases and J by 0 bases, leaving 15 bases between them. The CDR3 spans 18 residues. Germline V gives CDR1 SGHRS, CDR2 YFSETQ. CDR3 DNA sequence: TGCGCCAGCAGCTTATCTATATCCCGGAGCTCTGGGGCCAACGTCCTGACTTTC. Encoded protein: CASSLSISRSSGANVLTF.

V and J are TRBV4-3 and TRBJ1-3, with D maybe TRBD1 (6 bases). Deletions cut 0 bases from V and 0 bases from J, with 18 bases between. This CDR3 has 19 amino acids. Germline V CDR1 and CDR2: LGHNA, YSLEER. CDR3 DNA: TGCGCCAGCAGCCAAGATTACCCTGTGGGGGCAGGCTCTGGAAACACCATATATTTT. It codes for CASSQDYPVGAGSGNTIYF.

This clone was counted only a few times. The V and J genes are TRBV7-2 and TRBJ2-7, with D unclear. The germline V gene encodes CDR1 SGHTA and CDR2 FQGNSA. This CDR3 contains 12 residues. Trimming took off 7 bases at V and 4 bases at J, with 11 bases between the two ends. The CDR3: CASTTSRYEQYF. CDR3 DNA sequence: TGTGCCAGCACCACCTCCAGGTACGAGCAGTACTTC.

The genes are TRBV30 and TRBJ1-2, with unresolved D. The CDR3 sequence is 11 residues long. The germline V gene encodes CDR1 GTSNPN and CDR2 SVGIG (reference sequence). Between the trimmed V and J ends, which lost 0 bases and 6 bases, there was a span of 5 bases. CDR3 residues: CAWSVLNGYTF. DNA for the CDR3: TGTGCCTGGAGTGTCCTAAATGGCTACACCTTC.

The gene calls are TRBV19 and TRBJ1-2; 8 bases map to TRBD1. The trim removed 8 bases at V and 8 bases at J, leaving 10 bases unmatched. CDR1 and CDR2 (germline): LNHDA, SQIVND (reference sequence). The CDR3 runs to 13 residues. CDR3 protein: CASSDRGVSGYTF. CDR3 coding DNA: TGTGCCAGTTCCGACAGGGGTGTTAGCGGCTACACCTTC. The full variable domain, its missing parts supplied by reference TRBV19 and TRBJ1-2, is DGGITQSPKYLFRKEGQNVTLSCEQNLNHDAMYWYRQDPGQGLRLIYYSQIVNDFQKGDIAEGYSVSREKKESFPLTVTSAQKNPTAFYLCASSDRGVSGYTFGSGTRLTVV.

V gene TRBV5-5 combines with J gene TRBJ1-3; 10 nucleotides agree with TRBD1. CDR1 and CDR2 from the germline V gene are SGHKS and YYEKEE (reference sequence). This CDR3 contains 17 residues. Unmatched junction bases numbered 7, after V lost 1 base and J lost 3 bases. In DNA form, the CDR3 reads TGTGCCAGCAGCTTGTCCCCGACAGGGGGCTTTGGAAACACCATATATTTT. Encoded protein: CASSLSPTGGFGNTIYF.

The chain joins TRBV5-1 to TRBJ1-6, with 7 positions matching TRBD1. J gave up 3 bases and V 4 bases, and 4 bases lay outside the gene matches. CDR3 length equals 15 residues. Per germline, CDR1 SGHRS and CDR2 YFSETQ. The CDR3 sequence: CASSGRDSYNSPLHF. The CDR3 DNA reads TGCGCCAGCAGCGGCCGGGACAGCTATAATTCACCCCTCCACTTT.

This clone appeared once. The chain uses TRBV18 and TRBJ1-3, with 7 bases lining up with TRBD1. The length of the CDR3 is 15 residues. Looked up from germline, CDR1 is KGHSH and CDR2 is LQKENI. V lost 3 bases and J lost 4; bases outside the gene matches: 6. DNA of the CDR3: TGTGCCAGCTCACCCTTCGACAGGGCAGGAAACACCATATATTTT. As protein: CASSPFDRAGNTIYF.

This chain uses TRBV6-1 with TRBJ2-7; D ambiguous. This CDR3 has 12 amino acids. Trimming removed 4 bases at V and 5 bases at J, with 9 bases between. Germline V gene sequence: CDR1 MNHNS, CDR2 SASEGT. CDR3: CASSGRQHEQYF. In DNA form, the CDR3 reads TGTGCCAGCAGTGGAAGACAACACGAGCAGTACTTC.

This clone showed up just a few times. The V gene is TRBV5-1, the J gene TRBJ1-1, with D tentatively TRBD1 (5 bases). The CDR3 totals 16 residues. V was cut by 4 bases and J by 3 bases, with 19 bases left in between. Germline V gene sequence: CDR1 SGHRS, CDR2 YFSETQ. DNA for the CDR3: TGCGCCAGCAGCCTCGGTATAGTGGCAGGGTACACTGAAGCTTTCTTT. Residues: CASSLGIVAGYTEAFF.

The chain carries TRBV4-3 and TRBJ1-2; D is undetermined. Trimming took 0 bases from V and 6 from J, leaving 14 bases between them. The CDR3 loop spans 15 amino acids. Germline-derived CDR1 and CDR2 are LGHNA and YSLEER. The CDR3 is CASSQDPGGFDGYTF. The DNA of the CDR3 is TGCGCCAGCAGCCAAGATCCGGGTGGGTTCGATGGCTACACCTTC.